This T cell receptor (beta chain) was captured by sequencing in a study of T cell responses to AZD1222 COVID-19 vaccine. Regarding the study as a whole: Donors skewed white British and female; clonal diversity was possibly underestimated. When two AZD1222 doses had been given, Spike-specific TCR breadth and depth rose. Repertoires were obtained only post-peak T cell response. As reported, nearly half of all spike-specific TCRs target variant regions that are unmutated.

The protocol was immunoSEQ multiplex PCR, while the TCRdb copy is restricted to in-frame clones and leaves out a portion. The sample yields 95,000 to 110,000 clones, about 89% seen once. There are 16 residues in the CDR3. CDR1 and CDR2 (germline): SGHTA, FQGNSA. V lost 2 bases to trimming and J lost 6 bases; unmatched junction nucleotides: 7. On this clone itself: Its antigen is unknown.

V is TRBV7-2 and J is TRBJ2-2, with TRBD1 matching over 9 bases. The clonotype was recovered from an adult who received the MenACWY meningococcal vaccine as a control. The material sequenced was peripheral blood, taken 28 days after the second dose of the MenACWY control vaccine. The CDR3 here is CASSLFGTGIAGELFF. The CDR3 coding sequence is TGTGCCAGCAGCTTATTCGGGACAGGGATCGCCGGGGAGCTGTTTTTT.